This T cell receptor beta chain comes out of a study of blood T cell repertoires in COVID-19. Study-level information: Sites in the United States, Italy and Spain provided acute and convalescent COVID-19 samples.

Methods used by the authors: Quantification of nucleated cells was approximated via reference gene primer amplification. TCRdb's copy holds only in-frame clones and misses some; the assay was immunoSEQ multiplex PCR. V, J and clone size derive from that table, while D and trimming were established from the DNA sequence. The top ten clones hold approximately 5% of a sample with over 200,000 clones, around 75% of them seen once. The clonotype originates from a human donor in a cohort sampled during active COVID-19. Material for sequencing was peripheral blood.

The CDR3 loop reads CASSSDSYTEAFF. In DNA form, the CDR3 reads TGTGCCAGCTCATCGGACAGCTACACTGAAGCTTTCTTT. The chain recombines TRBV18 with TRBJ1-1, with a tentative D call TRBD1 (6 bases). This CDR3 comprises 13 residues. Trimming pared 5 bases from V and 3 bases from J, leaving 10 bases between. Germline-derived CDR1 and CDR2 are KGHSH and LQKENI.